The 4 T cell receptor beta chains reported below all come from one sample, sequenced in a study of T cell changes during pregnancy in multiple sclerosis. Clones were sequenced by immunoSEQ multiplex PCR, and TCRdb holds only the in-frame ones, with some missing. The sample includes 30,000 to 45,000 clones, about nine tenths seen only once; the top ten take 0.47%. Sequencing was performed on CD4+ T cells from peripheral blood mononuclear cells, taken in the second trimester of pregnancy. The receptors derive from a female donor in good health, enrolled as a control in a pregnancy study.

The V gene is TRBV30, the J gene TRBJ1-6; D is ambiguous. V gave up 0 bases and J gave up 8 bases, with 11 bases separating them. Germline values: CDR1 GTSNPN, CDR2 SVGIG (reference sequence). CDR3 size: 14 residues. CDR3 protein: CAWSVRGRDSPLHF. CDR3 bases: TGTGCCTGGAGTGTACGCGGGCGGGATTCACCCCTCCACTTT.

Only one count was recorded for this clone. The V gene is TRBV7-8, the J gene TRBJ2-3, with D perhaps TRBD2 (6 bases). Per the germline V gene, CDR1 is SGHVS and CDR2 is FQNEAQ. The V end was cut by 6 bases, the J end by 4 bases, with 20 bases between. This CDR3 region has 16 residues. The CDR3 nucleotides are TGTGCCAGCAGGCCAAGACTAGATCGTCTCTCAGATACGCAGTATTTT. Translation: CASRPRLDRLSDTQYF.

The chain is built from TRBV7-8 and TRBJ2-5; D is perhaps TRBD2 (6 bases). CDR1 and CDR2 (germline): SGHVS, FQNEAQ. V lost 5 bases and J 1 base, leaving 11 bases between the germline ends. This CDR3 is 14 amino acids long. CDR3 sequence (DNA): TGTGCCAGCAGCGCGGGACGGTCCCAAGAGACCCAGTACTTC. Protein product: CASSAGRSQETQYF.

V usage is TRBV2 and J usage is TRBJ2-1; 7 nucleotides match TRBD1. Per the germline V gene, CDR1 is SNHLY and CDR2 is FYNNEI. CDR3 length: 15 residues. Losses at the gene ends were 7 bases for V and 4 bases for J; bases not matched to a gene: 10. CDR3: CASISGGQEYNEQFF. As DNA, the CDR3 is TGTGCCAGCATCAGTGGCGGACAGGAGTACAATGAGCAGTTCTTC.